This TCR beta chain was identified in a study of CD8 T cells in ankylosing spondylitis. General study results and limits: Both synovial fluid and blood in reactive arthritis had previously been reported to carry some motif variants. It was reported that disease-linked clones were significantly enriched in matched ankylosing spondylitis synovial fluid. Characteristic of ankylosing spondylitis blood, it appeared, was a TCR beta motif comprising roughly eight highly homologous variants.

This CDR3 region has 15 residues. Looked up from germline, CDR1 is LGHDT and CDR2 is YNNKEL (reference sequence). J was trimmed by 1 base and V by 3 bases; bases with no gene match: 3. TCRdb ran MiXCR on the 5' RACE reads and lists one entry per CDR3 protein. The sample includes about 840,000 distinct CDR3 sequences, about 10% of them seen just once. For this clonotype: The antigen remains unidentified.

This clonotype was obtained from a male donor with ankylosing spondylitis. The chain links TRBV3-1 to TRBJ1-3; 7 nucleotides match TRBD1. Sequences were obtained from blood, either unsorted or a sorted T cell fraction (not recorded which). The CDR3 DNA follows: TGTGCCAGCAGCCACTTGGACAGGTCTGGAAACACCATATATTTT. It yields the protein CASSHLDRSGNTIYF.